A single sample is the source of the 21 T cell receptor beta chains below, sequenced in a study of CD8+ T cells in alopecia areata. Indicated treatment: oral pan-JAK inhibitor, 5-10 mg twice daily. Following RNA extraction, reverse transcription yielded cDNA that acted as the sequencing template. Repertoires were generated with immunoSEQ multiplex PCR, while TCRdb's copy carries only in-frame clones and drops some. In the table there are more than 150,000 clones, around 49% of which are singletons. This specimen consisted of CD8+ T cells sorted from blood, obtained between weeks 51 and 54, from a patient treated with tofacitinib. The source of these receptors is a human donor with alopecia areata.

There are a few counts of this clone. V gene TRBV29-1 combines with J gene TRBJ2-3; no reliable D call. The CDR3 has 12 amino acids. V lost 5 bases to trimming and J lost 0 bases, with 6 bases between them. Germline assignment: CDR1 SQVTM and CDR2 ANQGSEA. The CDR3 is CSVKSSTDTQYF. CDR3 bases: TGCAGCGTTAAGTCTAGCACAGATACGCAGTATTTT.

This chain connects TRBV27 to TRBJ1-5; D is possibly TRBD1 (5 bases). Germline CDR1 MNHEY, CDR2 SMNVEV (reference sequence). V lost 5 bases to trimming and J lost 0 bases, with 17 bases between them. The CDR3 length is 17 residues. CDR3 bases: TGTGCCAGCAGTCTGCGATCGGGGGGAAATAGCAATCAGCCCCAGCATTTT. As protein: CASSLRSGGNSNQPQHF.

This chain links TRBV29-1 with TRBJ1-2; TRBD1 matches at 8 bases. The CDR3 totals 12 residues. Looked up from germline, CDR1 is SQVTM and CDR2 is ANQGSEA. V lost 6 bases, J lost 4 bases, and 4 bases stayed unmatched. CDR3 nucleotides: TGCAGCGTCCCAGGGGGCGTCTATGGCTACACCTTC. It yields the protein CSVPGGVYGYTF.

The chain couples TRBV2 to TRBJ1-5; D remains unclear. This CDR3 is built from 11 residues. The germline V gene encodes CDR1 SNHLY and CDR2 FYNNEI. The ends were cut back, 6 bases at V and 2 bases at J, with 2 bases in the middle. CDR3 sequence: CASRGNQPQHF. The CDR3 DNA reads as TGTGCCAGCAGGGGCAATCAGCCCCAGCATTTT. The entire variable domain, with the rest obtained from reference TRBV2 and TRBJ1-5, is as follows: EPEVTQTPSHQVTQMGQEVILRCVPISNHLYFYWYRQILGQKVEFLVSFYNNEISEKSEIFDDQFSVERPDGSNFTLKIRSTKLEDSAMYFCASRGNQPQHFGDGTRLSIL.

V is TRBV13 and J is TRBJ1-1; 7 bases match TRBD1. This CDR3 contains 13 residues. V lost 3 bases, J lost 4 bases, and 2 bases stayed unmatched. CDR1 is PRHDT and CDR2 is FYEKMQ in the germline V gene (reference sequence). CDR3 bases: TGTGCCAGCAGCTTGGGGACAGCCACTGAAGCTTTCTTT. It yields the protein CASSLGTATEAFF.

The V gene is TRBV4-1, the J gene TRBJ2-3; D remains unclear. The V and J ends lost 6 bases and 3 bases respectively, with 19 bases between them. The CDR3 runs 16 residues. CDR1 and CDR2 (germline): MGHRA, YSYEKL. CDR3: CASSHIAPIATDTQYF. The CDR3 DNA reads as TGCGCCAGCAGTCACATAGCTCCAATTGCAACAGATACGCAGTATTTT.

To note about this clone: At the DNA level, this CDR3 is encoded by other sequences in the same sample as well. DNA of the CDR3: TGTGCCAGCAGCGTAGGGGGAAATTCACCCCTCCACTTT. Protein sequence: CASSVGGNSPLHF. This chain uses TRBV9 with TRBJ1-6; D call uncertain. CDR3 size: 13 residues. The germline gives CDR1 SGDLS, CDR2 YYNGEE. V was shortened by 0 bases and J by 7 bases, with 5 bases between the two germline ends.

There are a few counts of this clone. The chain recombines TRBV5-4 with TRBJ2-5; 8 bases align to TRBD1. Germline CDR1 reads SGHNT; CDR2 reads YYREEE (reference sequence). This CDR3 contains 16 residues. V gave up 4 bases and J gave up 5 bases; unmatched junction bases: 13. This CDR3 is CASSPRGPDLTETQYF. The CDR3 region has the DNA TGTGCCAGCAGCCCCAGGGGGCCCGATTTGACGGAGACCCAGTACTTC.

The chain employs TRBV13 and TRBJ2-2; D unclear. Trimming pared 3 bases from V and 3 bases from J, leaving 14 bases between. The CDR3 is 16 amino acids. CDR1 is PRHDT, CDR2 FYEKMQ, per germline (reference sequence). CDR3 bases: TGTGCCAGCAGCTTTAGTTGGGGTCCGTACACCGGGGAGCTGTTTTTT. This gives the protein CASSFSWGPYTGELFF. The whole variable domain, remainder taken from reference TRBV13 and TRBJ2-2, is AAGVIQSPRHLIKEKRETATLKCYPIPRHDTVYWYQQGPGQDPQFLISFYEKMQSDKGSIPDRFSAQQFSDYHSELNMSSLELGDSALYFCASSFSWGPYTGELFFGEGSRLTVL.

This clone has just one count. The chain couples TRBV4-1 to TRBJ2-7; D remains unclear. Germline CDR1 MGHRA, CDR2 YSYEKL. The CDR3 length is 15 residues. V was clipped by 0 bases and J by 5 bases, with 14 bases between them. The DNA of the CDR3 is TGCGCCAGCAGCCAAGAGGGTCTGGCTGGCGACGAGCAGTACTTC. Its translation is CASSQEGLAGDEQYF.

This chain uses TRBV4-3 with TRBJ2-7; D not certain. CDR1 LGHNA and CDR2 YSLEER come from the germline V gene. This CDR3 spans 15 amino acids. V was cut by 1 base and J by 1 base, with 11 bases left in between. CDR3 in amino acids: CASSQVLAASYEQYF. The CDR3 DNA reads TGCGCCAGCAGCCAAGTCTTGGCGGCTTCCTACGAGCAGTACTTC.

The chain couples TRBV2 to TRBJ2-1, with D perhaps TRBD2 (6 bases). Deletions cut 0 bases from V and 4 bases from J, with 10 bases between. The CDR3 has 15 residues. In germline, CDR1 is SNHLY, CDR2 FYNNEI. Here the CDR3 DNA reads TGTGCCAGCAGTGAAGCATGGGGACTTTACAATGAGCAGTTCTTC. This codes for CASSEAWGLYNEQFF.

This clone is a singleton in its sample. The genes are TRBV18 and TRBJ1-6; D is unresolved. V lost 6 bases and J lost 7, with 13 bases in between. Germline-derived CDR1 and CDR2 are KGHSH and LQKENI. The CDR3 is 14 amino acids. The CDR3 region has the DNA TGTGCCAGCTCCCCCGGGAGCGACAATTCACCCCTCCACTTT. Protein: CASSPGSDNSPLHF.

V and J are TRBV9 and TRBJ1-6; D is ambiguous. With 0 bases removed from V and 4 bases from J, the gap between germline ends came to 11 bases. The CDR3 contains 16 residues. CDR1 is SGDLS, CDR2 YYNGEE, per germline. This CDR3 is CASSVEAIQYNSPLHF. In DNA, the CDR3 is TGTGCCAGCAGCGTAGAGGCCATCCAGTATAATTCACCCCTCCACTTT.

The chain has TRBV5-1 and TRBJ2-1, with 7 bases aligning to TRBD1. The CDR3 contains 14 residues. The germline V gene has CDR1 SGHRS and CDR2 YFSETQ. V was pared by 4 bases and J by 4 bases, with 5 bases of the junction left unmatched. Here the CDR3 DNA reads TGCGCCAGCAGCATCGGGACAGATTACAATGAGCAGTTCTTC. Protein: CASSIGTDYNEQFF.

J is TRBJ1-5 and V is TRBV5-6; D gene unclear. The CDR3 is 15 residues long. Germline V CDR1 and CDR2: SGHDT, YYEEEE. V lost 1 base to trimming and J lost 5 bases, with 13 bases between them. The CDR3 region has the DNA TGTGCCAGCAGCTTGTATGATGCGTACGATCAGCCCCAGCATTTT. This encodes CASSLYDAYDQPQHF.

The chain uses TRBV5-4 and TRBJ1-1, with 11 bases lining up with TRBD1. Losses at the gene ends were 4 bases for V and 5 bases for J; bases not matched to a gene: 4. The germline CDR1 and CDR2 sequences are SGHNT and YYREEE (reference sequence). The CDR3 is 14 residues long. The CDR3 DNA follows: TGTGCCAGCAGCGTGCGGGACAGGGGGACTGAAGCTTTCTTT. Translated: CASSVRDRGTEAFF.

This clone came up a few times. The V call is TRBV10-3, the J call TRBJ2-5; unclear D gene. Per germline, CDR1 ENHRY and CDR2 SYGVKD. This CDR3 comprises 13 residues. With 8 bases removed from V and 1 base from J, the gap between germline ends came to 11 bases. The CDR3, as DNA: TGTGCCATCGCAAACACTTTCCAAGAGACCCAGTACTTC. Its protein is CAIANTFQETQYF.

This clone was observed a handful of times. This rearrangement joins TRBV4-3 to TRBJ2-2; TRBD2 is a possible D gene (6 bases). The V end lost 1 base, the J end lost 3 bases, and 9 bases lay between the germline ends. The germline gives CDR1 LGHNA, CDR2 YSLEER. CDR3 size: 15 residues. CDR3 coding DNA: TGCGCCAGCAGCCAAGGTGGGGGGTACACCGGGGAGCTGTTTTTT. Translated, it gives CASSQGGGYTGELFF.

This clone was observed a handful of times. The gene calls are TRBV7-2 and TRBJ2-7; 7 bases fit TRBD2. Trimming removed 3 bases from V and 3 bases from J; junction bases left unmatched: 8. CDR3 length equals 15 residues. CDR1 SGHTA and CDR2 FQGNSA come from the germline V gene. This chain's CDR3 is CASSFREALYYEQYF. In nucleotides, the CDR3 is TGTGCCAGCAGCTTCCGGGAGGCCCTCTACTACGAGCAGTACTTC.

The genes are TRBV18 and TRBJ2-7, with unresolved D. V dropped 3 bases and J dropped 3 bases, with 6 bases sitting between them. This CDR3 spans 12 amino acids. Germline V gene data show CDR1 as KGHSH and CDR2 as LQKENI. CDR3 protein: CASSPRNYEQYF. DNA for the CDR3: TGTGCCAGCTCACCTCGTAACTACGAGCAGTACTTC.